This T cell receptor (beta chain) is from a study of blood T cells in healthy people across ages. V lost 4 bases and J lost 0; bases outside the gene matches: 4. CDR1 and CDR2 from the germline V gene are KGHDR and SFDVKD. The CDR3 has 16 amino acids. This clonotype appeared a few times. Its cognate antigen is unknown. General study points: Not knowing donor CMV status may have confounded expanded clonotype changes. Diversity figures derived from one million T cells were judged to underestimate the true value.

A sample-barcoded 5' primer and a J-beta primer mix were used in a second PCR of roughly 7 to 11 cycles. TCRdb reprocessed the 5' RACE reads with MiXCR, giving one entry per CDR3 protein. The table has hundreds of thousands of distinct CDR3 sequences, approximately 59% seen once. The gene calls are TRBV24-1 and TRBJ2-3; 9 positions match TRBD2. The source material was blood. The clonotype was recovered from a man aged 25 to 40 in good health. The CDR3 loop reads CATSDRTSVSTDTQYF. For the CDR3, the DNA is TGTGCCACCAGTGACCGGACTAGCGTCAGCACAGATACGCAGTATTTT.